This T cell receptor (beta chain) was captured in a study of regulatory T cells in long-lasting Graves disease. Study-wide findings and caveats: A greater number of public clonotypes (over 2,500) was shared by persistent patients than by new patients (around 960). Study of thyroid tissue was not done, with only peripheral blood studied. Less diverse TCR repertoires were seen in persistent Graves' patients than in newly diagnosed ones.

This clonotype has a count of ten or more. The antigen is undetermined. The CDR3 covers 14 residues. V lost 6 bases and J lost 7; bases outside the gene matches: 11. Construction of TCR beta libraries relied on iRepertoire HTBI primers and on Arm-PCR targeting CDR3 regions. TCRdb passed the multiplex PCR reads through MiXCR, listing each CDR3 protein once. The sample carries 700,000 or so distinct CDR3 sequences, roughly 30% recorded once. Time point: persistent/refractory GD, antithyroid drugs over 5 years with positive TRAb. Following extraction of RNA from PBMCs, that RNA was used to make the TCR library.

V gene TRBV12-3 or TRBV12-4 combines with J gene TRBJ1-2, with 7 bases aligning to TRBD1. The receptor's source is a female donor with Graves disease. The sequencing here drew on peripheral blood mononuclear cells (PBMCs), taken when the disease was refractory, from a patient treated with antithyroid drugs. In DNA form, the CDR3 reads TGTGCCAGCAGACCGACAGGGCGACCGGCTGGCTACACCTTC. It codes for CASRPTGRPAGYTF.